These 27 T cell receptor beta chains came from one sample sequenced in a study of blood T cell repertoires in COVID-19. Here immunoSEQ multiplex PCR was the method, and the copy in TCRdb shows in-frame clones only, minus some. The data contain tens of thousands of clones, around 80% of them seen just once; the ten biggest clones take up roughly 45%. Sequenced material: peripheral blood. Source of these receptors: a woman older than 75 with active or convalescent COVID-19.

The rearrangement joins TRBV19 to TRBJ1-2; D remains unclear. The CDR3 sequence is 13 residues long. Germline V gene lookup returns CDR1 LNHDA and CDR2 SQIVND (reference sequence). V lost 3 bases to trimming and J lost 8 bases, with 13 bases between them. The CDR3 nucleotides are TGTGCCAGTAGTATGGAGTATGGTGGAGGCTACACCTTC. It is translated as CASSMEYGGGYTF.

This clone was recorded a few times. The chain joins TRBV28 to TRBJ2-7; 8 nucleotides line up with TRBD2. The length of the CDR3 is 13 residues. The J segment lost 2 bases and the V segment lost 9 bases, leaving 6 bases of the junction unmatched. Germline V gene sequence: CDR1 MDHEN, CDR2 SYDVKM. CDR3 sequence reads: CASGVAGTYEQYF. The CDR3 DNA reads TGTGCCAGTGGTGTAGCGGGAACCTACGAGCAGTACTTC.

This clone was found a few times. This chain links TRBV19 with TRBJ2-7; 8 bases agree with TRBD1. The germline V gene has CDR1 LNHDA and CDR2 SQIVND (reference sequence). V dropped 6 bases and J dropped 3; count of bases not matched to a gene: 10. The CDR3 runs 15 residues. The CDR3 sequence: CASRKVGQGDYEQYF. The DNA of the CDR3 is TGTGCCAGTAGAAAGGTTGGACAGGGAGACTACGAGCAGTACTTC.

CDR3 loop: CASRASGRTLSEQYF. The CDR3 coding sequence is TGTGCCAGCAGAGCGAGCGGTCGCACACTATCCGAGCAGTACTTC. This sequence joins TRBV28 and TRBJ2-7, with TRBD2 as a possible D gene (5 bases). The CDR3 spans 15 residues. Germline V gene lookup returns CDR1 MDHEN and CDR2 SYDVKM. V was trimmed by 6 bases and J by 6 bases, leaving 21 bases between them.

Comments on this clone: Different DNA sequences within this sample yield the same CDR3. This sequence joins TRBV28 and TRBJ1-5, with 7 bases lining up with TRBD1. The V gene end was trimmed by 4 bases and the J gene end by 2 bases; junction bases not matched to a gene: 2. There are 14 residues in the CDR3. Germline values: CDR1 MDHEN, CDR2 SYDVKM. The CDR3 spells CASSSGQGNQPQHF. The CDR3 DNA reads TGTGCCAGCAGTTCCGGACAGGGCAATCAGCCCCAGCATTTT.

V is TRBV9 and J is TRBJ2-3; TRBD2 matches at 9 bases. Germline V lookup: CDR1 SGDLS, CDR2 YYNGEE. The CDR3 has 15 amino acids. Unmatched junction bases numbered 6, after V lost 3 bases and J lost 4 bases. In DNA, the CDR3 is TGTGCCAGCAGCGAGATAGCGGGAGCGGCAGATACGCAGTATTTT. Amino acids: CASSEIAGAADTQYF. Full variable domain (missing parts from reference TRBV9 and TRBJ2-3): DSGVTQTPKHLITATGQRVTLRCSPRSGDLSVYWYQQSLDQGLQFLIQYYNGEERAKGNILERFSAQQFPDLHSELNLSSLELGDSALYFCASSEIAGAADTQYFGPGTRLTVL.

The rearrangement links TRBV5-3 to TRBJ2-1; 14 nucleotides line up with TRBD2. TRBV5-3 falls under the ORF class, with uncertain function. The CDR3 sequence is 22 residues long. The V and J ends lost 4 bases and 0 bases, in that order; junction bases with no gene match: 18. The CDR3 nucleotides are TGTGCCAGAAGCGGCATTCTAGGGACTAGCGGGAGAATCTTAGTCTCCTACAATGAGCAGTTCTTC. This sequence encodes CARSGILGTSGRILVSYNEQFF.

The chain carries TRBV6-1 and TRBJ1-4; perhaps TRBD1 as D (6 bases). Between the trimmed V and J ends, which lost 5 bases and 4 bases, there was a span of 11 bases. The V gene's germline CDR1 is MNHNS and CDR2 SASEGT. CDR3 length: 14 amino acids. The CDR3 region is CASSLQGSNEKLFF. In DNA form, the CDR3 reads TGTGCCAGCAGTTTACAGGGAAGTAATGAAAAACTGTTTTTT.

This clone was counted a few times. The V gene is TRBV6-5, the J gene TRBJ1-2; possibly TRBD1 for D (6 bases). V lost 7 bases and J lost 6, with 9 bases in between. This CDR3 is 11 amino acids long. Looked up from germline, CDR1 is MNHEY and CDR2 is SVGAGI. The CDR3 protein is CASTQGDGYTF. CDR3 DNA sequence: TGTGCCAGCACACAGGGCGATGGCTACACCTTC.

The gene calls are TRBV6-2 or TRBV6-3 and TRBJ2-7, with 9 bases lining up with TRBD2. After removal of 3 bases from V and 6 bases from J, the junction contained 9 bases not matched to a gene. The CDR3 is made up of 15 amino acids. From germline, CDR1 is MNHEY and CDR2 SVGEGT. The CDR3 region has the DNA TGTGCCAGCAGTTATTTCGGTAGCGGGAGTCGCGAGCAGTACTTC. It encodes CASSYFGSGSREQYF.

V is TRBV3-1 (or the pseudogene TRBV3-2) and J is TRBJ1-2; D remains ambiguous. There are 12 residues in the CDR3. V was cut by 3 bases and J by 7 bases, with 9 bases left in between. The germline gives CDR1 LGHDT, CDR2 YNNKEL (reference sequence). The CDR3 spells CASSQGLRGYTF. The CDR3 DNA follows: TGTGCCAGCAGCCAGGGCTTGCGTGGCTACACCTTC.

The gene calls are TRBV7-9 and TRBJ2-1; D is unresolved. The germline gives CDR1 SEHNR, CDR2 FQNEAQ (reference sequence). The length of the CDR3 is 12 residues. V lost 4 bases and J lost 8, with 9 bases in between. The CDR3 reads CASSSTGDEQFF. As DNA, the CDR3 is TGTGCCAGCAGCTCGACTGGAGATGAGCAGTTCTTC.

The genes are TRBV6-1 and TRBJ1-6; D gene uncertain. Trimming left V 1 base short and J 0 bases short, with 7 bases between. The germline CDR1 and CDR2 sequences are MNHNS and SASEGT. This CDR3 has 16 amino acids. DNA for the CDR3: TGTGCCAGCAGTGAAGTGGGGAGCTCCTATAATTCACCCCTCCACTTT. Encoded protein: CASSEVGSSYNSPLHF.

The rearrangement joins TRBV28 to TRBJ1-2, with D unresolved. Germline lookup yields CDR1 MDHEN and CDR2 SYDVKM. This CDR3 has 11 amino acids. Trimming took off 6 bases at V and 5 bases at J, with 7 bases between the two ends. The CDR3 loop is CASSPEYGYTF. In DNA form, the CDR3 reads TGTGCCAGCAGCCCAGAATATGGCTACACCTTC.

The chain links TRBV28 to TRBJ1-5; 9 nucleotides line up with TRBD1. The CDR3 runs to 15 residues. With 5 bases clipped from V and 3 bases from J, the junction kept 5 bases outside the gene matches. Germline CDR1 reads MDHEN; CDR2 reads SYDVKM. CDR3 sequence reads: CASSAWTGDNQPQHF. CDR3 nucleotide sequence: TGTGCCAGCAGTGCCTGGACAGGGGACAATCAGCCCCAGCATTTT.

The chain recombines TRBV7-3 with TRBJ1-1; D might be TRBD1 (5 bases). CDR1 is SGHTA, CDR2 FQGTGA, per germline. The V gene lost 4 bases and the J gene lost 1 base, with 7 bases spanning the gap. The CDR3 sequence is 13 residues long. CDR3 sequence (DNA): TGTGCCAGCAGCTCGCAGGGGAACACTGAAGCTTTCTTT. It encodes CASSSQGNTEAFF.

The rearrangement links TRBV30 to TRBJ1-6, with 9 bases that match TRBD1. The germline V gene has CDR1 GTSNPN and CDR2 SVGIG (reference sequence). The CDR3 has 17 residues. After removal of 4 bases from V and 10 bases from J, the junction contained 17 bases not matched to a gene. This CDR3 reads CAWNTRLSQGAGSPLHF. CDR3 in DNA: TGTGCCTGGAACACGAGACTCTCACAGGGGGCTGGCTCACCCCTCCACTTT.

The chain couples TRBV5-7 to TRBJ2-7, with a tentative D call TRBD2 (5 bases). TRBV5-7 is assigned to the ORF class and has an uncertain function. V lost 0 bases, J lost 3 bases, and 13 bases lay in between. The CDR3 is 15 residues long. This CDR3 is CASSLGLGVIYEQYF. In DNA, the CDR3 is TGTGCCAGCAGCTTGGGGCTCGGGGTAATCTACGAGCAGTACTTC.

This chain links TRBV4-2 with TRBJ2-1, with 10 bases identical to TRBD2. Germline loops: CDR1 LGHNA, CDR2 YNFKEQ. Trimming at V came to 1 base and at J to 8 bases, leaving 2 bases not matched to a gene. The length of the CDR3 is 14 residues. The CDR3 loop reads CASSQASGSHEQFF. The CDR3 bases are TGTGCCAGCAGCCAAGCTAGCGGGAGCCATGAGCAGTTCTTC.

The V call is TRBV18, the J call TRBJ2-7, with a possible D match to TRBD1 (5 bases). V lost 2 bases to trimming and J lost 2 bases, with 13 bases between them. Germline V gene lookup returns CDR1 KGHSH and CDR2 LQKENI. This CDR3 has 15 residues. The DNA for the CDR3 is TGTGCCAGCTCACCAGGGTTAACAGGTACCTACGAGCAGTACTTC. Translation: CASSPGLTGTYEQYF.

The V gene is TRBV6-1, the J gene TRBJ2-4, with D possibly TRBD2 on 8 matching bases. Trimming pared 2 bases from V and 3 bases from J, leaving 20 bases between. Looked up from germline, CDR1 is MNHNS and CDR2 is SASEGT. This CDR3 has 18 residues. DNA for the CDR3: TGTGCCAGCAGTGAACTTCAAGGGACAGCGGGGGTCAAAAACATTCAGTACTTC. Translation gives CASSELQGTAGVKNIQYF.

V gene TRBV10-3 combines with J gene TRBJ2-1; 8 bases fit TRBD2. In germline, CDR1 is ENHRY, CDR2 SYGVKD. Germline trimming cut 6 bases from V and 9 bases from J; bases unmatched to any gene: 7. This CDR3 region has 13 residues. CDR3 sequence (DNA): TGTGCCATCAGAGCGGGAGAACGGGGTGAGCAGTTCTTC. Residues: CAIRAGERGEQFF.

This clone was found once. The V and J genes are TRBV30 and TRBJ1-2; perhaps TRBD1 as D (6 bases). V lost 0 bases, J lost 6 bases, and 17 bases lay in between. The CDR3 contains 15 residues. Looked up from germline, CDR1 is GTSNPN and CDR2 is SVGIG (reference sequence). CDR3 sequence reads: CAWSVPGHRVDGYTF. CDR3 nucleotides: TGTGCCTGGAGTGTACCCGGGCACAGGGTTGATGGCTACACCTTC.

The rearrangement uses TRBV30 and TRBJ1-1; D possibly corresponds to TRBD1 (6 bases). Germline CDR1 GTSNPN, CDR2 SVGIG (reference sequence). The CDR3 is made up of 14 amino acids. Deletions cut 4 bases from V and 1 base from J, with 13 bases between. The CDR3 nucleotides read TGTGCCTGGACGTTGGGGGGGCCGAACACTGAAGCTTTCTTT. Translating it yields CAWTLGGPNTEAFF.

CDR3 DNA: TGTGCCAGCAGCGCTAGCCTTAGCGGGTCCGCCACATACAATGAGCAGTTCTTC. Encoded protein: CASSASLSGSATYNEQFF. V usage is TRBV9 and J usage is TRBJ2-1, with TRBD2 identical over 7 bases. The trim removed 3 bases at V and 4 bases at J, leaving 16 bases unmatched. The CDR3 contains 18 residues. Looked up from germline, CDR1 is SGDLS and CDR2 is YYNGEE.

This chain uses TRBV15 with TRBJ2-1; no reliable D call. The CDR3 covers 15 residues. V was trimmed by 1 base and J by 1 base, leaving 8 bases between them. CDR1 is LNHNV and CDR2 is YYDKDF in the germline V gene (reference sequence). The CDR3 DNA is TGTGCCACCAGCAGAGTACTGTCATCCTACAATGAGCAGTTCTTC. It encodes CATSRVLSSYNEQFF.

This chain joins TRBV7-3 and TRBJ2-2, with 7 bases lining up with TRBD1. Germline CDR1 is SGHTA and CDR2 is FQGTGA. The CDR3 is 15 residues long. Losses at the gene ends were 6 bases for V and 7 bases for J; bases not matched to a gene: 11. This CDR3 is CASSLHRGSGGELFF. CDR3 nucleotides: TGTGCCAGCAGTCTTCACAGGGGATCTGGCGGGGAGCTGTTTTTT.